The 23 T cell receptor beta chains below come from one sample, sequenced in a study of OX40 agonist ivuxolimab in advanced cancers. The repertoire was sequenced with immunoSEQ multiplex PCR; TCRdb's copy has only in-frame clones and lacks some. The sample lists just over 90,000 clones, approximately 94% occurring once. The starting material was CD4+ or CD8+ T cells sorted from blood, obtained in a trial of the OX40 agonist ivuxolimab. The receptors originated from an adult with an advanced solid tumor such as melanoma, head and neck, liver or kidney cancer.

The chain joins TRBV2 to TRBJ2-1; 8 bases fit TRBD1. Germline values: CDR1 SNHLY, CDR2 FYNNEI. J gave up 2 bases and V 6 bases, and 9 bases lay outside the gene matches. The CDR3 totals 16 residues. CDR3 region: CASSLTGTGAYNEQFF. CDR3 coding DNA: TGTGCCAGCAGCTTGACCGGGACAGGTGCCTACAATGAGCAGTTCTTC.

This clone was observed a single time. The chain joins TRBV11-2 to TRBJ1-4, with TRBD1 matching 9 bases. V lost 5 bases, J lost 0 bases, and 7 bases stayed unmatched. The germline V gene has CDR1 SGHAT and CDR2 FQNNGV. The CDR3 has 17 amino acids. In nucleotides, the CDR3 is TGTGCCAGCAGCCCCCGGACAGGGGCCACAACTAATGAAAAACTGTTTTTT. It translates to CASSPRTGATTNEKLFF.

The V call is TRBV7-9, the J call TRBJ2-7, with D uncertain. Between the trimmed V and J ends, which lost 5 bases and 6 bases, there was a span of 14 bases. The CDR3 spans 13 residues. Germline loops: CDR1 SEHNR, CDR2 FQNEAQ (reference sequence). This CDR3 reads CASSPFPGFEQYF. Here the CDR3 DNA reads TGTGCCAGCAGCCCTTTTCCTGGGTTCGAGCAGTACTTC.

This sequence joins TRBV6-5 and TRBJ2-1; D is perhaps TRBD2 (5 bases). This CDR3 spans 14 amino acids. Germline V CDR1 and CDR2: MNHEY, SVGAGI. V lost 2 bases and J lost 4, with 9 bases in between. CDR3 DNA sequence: TGTGCCAGCAGTTACCTACGGGGTTACAATGAGCAGTTCTTC. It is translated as CASSYLRGYNEQFF.

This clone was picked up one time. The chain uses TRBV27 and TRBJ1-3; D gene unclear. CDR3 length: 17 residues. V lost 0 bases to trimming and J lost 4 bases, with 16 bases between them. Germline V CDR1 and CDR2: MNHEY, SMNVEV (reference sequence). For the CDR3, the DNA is TGTGCCAGCAGTTTATCAGGGAGCCTCCTCTCAGGAAACACCATATATTTT. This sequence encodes CASSLSGSLLSGNTIYF.

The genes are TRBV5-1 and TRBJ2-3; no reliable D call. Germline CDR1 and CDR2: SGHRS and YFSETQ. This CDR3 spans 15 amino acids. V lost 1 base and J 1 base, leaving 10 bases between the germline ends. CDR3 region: CASSLRSPGTDTQYF. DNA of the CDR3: TGCGCCAGCAGCTTGAGGTCGCCTGGCACAGATACGCAGTATTTT. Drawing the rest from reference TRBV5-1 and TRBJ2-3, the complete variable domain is KAGVTQTPRYLIKTRGQQVTLSCSPISGHRSVSWYQQTPGQGLQFLFEYFSETQRNKGNFPGRFSGRQFSNSRSEMNVSTLELGDSALYLCASSLRSPGTDTQYFGPGTRLTVL.

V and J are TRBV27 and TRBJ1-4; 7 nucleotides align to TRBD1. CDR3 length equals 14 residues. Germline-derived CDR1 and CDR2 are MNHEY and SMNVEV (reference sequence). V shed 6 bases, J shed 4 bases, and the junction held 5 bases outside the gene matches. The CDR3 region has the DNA TGTGCCAGCAGCCTGGGACAGATTAATGAAAAACTGTTTTTT. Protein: CASSLGQINEKLFF.

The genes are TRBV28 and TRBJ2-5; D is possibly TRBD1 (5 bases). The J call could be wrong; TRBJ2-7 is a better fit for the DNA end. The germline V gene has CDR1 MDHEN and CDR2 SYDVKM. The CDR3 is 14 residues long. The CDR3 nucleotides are TGTGCCAGCAGTCCACAGGCGTTATTCTACGAGCAGTACTTC. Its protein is CASSPQALFYEQYF.

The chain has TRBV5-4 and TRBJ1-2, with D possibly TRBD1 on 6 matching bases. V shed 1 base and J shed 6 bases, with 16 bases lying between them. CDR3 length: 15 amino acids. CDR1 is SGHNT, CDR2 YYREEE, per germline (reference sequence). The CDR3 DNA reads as TGTGCCAGCAGCTTGTATTTAGGGGGGCAGGATGGCTACACCTTC. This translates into CASSLYLGGQDGYTF. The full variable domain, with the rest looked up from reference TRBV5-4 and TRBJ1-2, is ETGVTQSPTHLIKTRGQQVTLRCSSQSGHNTVSWYQQALGQGPQFIFQYYREEENGRGNFPPRFSGLQFPNYSSELNVNALELDDSALYLCASSLYLGGQDGYTFGSGTRLTVV.

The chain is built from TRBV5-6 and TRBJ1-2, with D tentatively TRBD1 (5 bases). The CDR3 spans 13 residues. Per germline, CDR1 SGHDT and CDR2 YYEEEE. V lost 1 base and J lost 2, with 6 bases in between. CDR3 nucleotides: TGTGCCAGCAGCTTGCCAGGGAACTATGGCTACACCTTC. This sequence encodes CASSLPGNYGYTF.

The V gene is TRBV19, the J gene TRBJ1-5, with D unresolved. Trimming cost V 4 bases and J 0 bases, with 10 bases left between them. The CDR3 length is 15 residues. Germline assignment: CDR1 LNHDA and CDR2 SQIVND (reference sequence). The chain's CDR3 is CASSTQTYSNQPQHF. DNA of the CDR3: TGTGCCAGTAGTACGCAGACATATAGCAATCAGCCCCAGCATTTT.

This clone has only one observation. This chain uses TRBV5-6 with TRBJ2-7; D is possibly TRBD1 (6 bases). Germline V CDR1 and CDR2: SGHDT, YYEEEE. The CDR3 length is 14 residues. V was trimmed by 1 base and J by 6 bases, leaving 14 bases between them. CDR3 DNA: TGTGCCAGCAGCTTGTGGACAGCCTCGGGCGAGCAGTACTTC. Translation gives CASSLWTASGEQYF. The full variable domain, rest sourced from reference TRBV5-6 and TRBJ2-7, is DAGVTQSPTHLIKTRGQQVTLRCSPKSGHDTVSWYQQALGQGPQFIFQYYEEEERQRGNFPDRFSGHQFPNYSSELNVNALLLGDSALYLCASSLWTASGEQYFGPGTRLTVT.

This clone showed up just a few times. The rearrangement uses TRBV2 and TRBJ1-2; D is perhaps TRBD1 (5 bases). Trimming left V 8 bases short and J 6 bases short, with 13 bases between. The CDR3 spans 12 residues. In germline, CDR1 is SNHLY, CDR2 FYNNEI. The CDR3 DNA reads TGTGCCAGCCACGGGGGTTGGAATGGCTACACCTTC. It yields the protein CASHGGWNGYTF.

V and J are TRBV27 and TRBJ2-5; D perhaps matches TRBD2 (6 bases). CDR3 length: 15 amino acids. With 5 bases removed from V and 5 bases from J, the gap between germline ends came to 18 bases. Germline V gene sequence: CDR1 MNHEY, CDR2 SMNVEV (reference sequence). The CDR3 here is CASSGSGYSGETQYF. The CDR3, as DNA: TGTGCCAGCAGTGGGTCGGGGTACAGCGGGGAGACCCAGTACTTC.

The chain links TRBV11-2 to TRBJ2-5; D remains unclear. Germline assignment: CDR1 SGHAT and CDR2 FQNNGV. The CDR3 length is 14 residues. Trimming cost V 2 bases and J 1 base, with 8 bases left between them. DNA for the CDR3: TGTGCCAGCAGCTTACGCAGTATCCAAGAGACCCAGTACTTC. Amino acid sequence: CASSLRSIQETQYF.

CDR3 sequence: CASSLGTGQGFGNTIYF. CDR3 DNA sequence: TGTGCCAGCAGCTTGGGGACGGGACAGGGTTTTGGAAACACCATATATTTT. This chain uses TRBV13 with TRBJ1-3; 9 bases match TRBD1. The germline V gene has CDR1 PRHDT and CDR2 FYEKMQ (reference sequence). The CDR3 totals 17 residues. V gave up 3 bases and J gave up 3 bases; unmatched junction bases: 9.

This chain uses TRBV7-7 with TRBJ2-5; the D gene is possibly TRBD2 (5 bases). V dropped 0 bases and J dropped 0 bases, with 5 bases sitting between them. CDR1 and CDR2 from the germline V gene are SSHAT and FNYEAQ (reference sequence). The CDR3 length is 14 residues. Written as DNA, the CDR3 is TGTGCCAGCAGCTTAGCGGGAGACCAAGAGACCCAGTACTTC. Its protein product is CASSLAGDQETQYF.

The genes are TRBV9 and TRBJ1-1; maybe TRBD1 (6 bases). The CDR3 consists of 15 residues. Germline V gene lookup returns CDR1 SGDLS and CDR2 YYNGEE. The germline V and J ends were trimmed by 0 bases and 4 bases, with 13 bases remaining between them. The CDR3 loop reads CASSVGGGSATEAFF. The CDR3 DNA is TGTGCCAGCAGCGTAGGAGGGGGGTCGGCCACTGAAGCTTTCTTT.

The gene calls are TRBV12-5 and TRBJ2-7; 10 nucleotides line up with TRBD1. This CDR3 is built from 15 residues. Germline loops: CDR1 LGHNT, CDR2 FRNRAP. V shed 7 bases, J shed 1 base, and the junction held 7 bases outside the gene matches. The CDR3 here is CASASGQGVSYEQYF. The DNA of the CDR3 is TGTGCTAGTGCCTCCGGACAGGGGGTTTCCTACGAGCAGTACTTC.

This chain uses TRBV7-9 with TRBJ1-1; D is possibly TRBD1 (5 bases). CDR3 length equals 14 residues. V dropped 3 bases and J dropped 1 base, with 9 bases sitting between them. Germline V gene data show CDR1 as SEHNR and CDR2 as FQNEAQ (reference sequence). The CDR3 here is CASSFLTENTEAFF. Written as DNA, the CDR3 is TGTGCCAGCAGCTTTCTGACAGAGAACACTGAAGCTTTCTTT.

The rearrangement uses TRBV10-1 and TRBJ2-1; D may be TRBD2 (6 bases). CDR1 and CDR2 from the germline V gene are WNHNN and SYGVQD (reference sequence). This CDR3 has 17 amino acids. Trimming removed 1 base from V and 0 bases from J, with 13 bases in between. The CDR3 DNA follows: TGCGCCAGCAGTGAGTTTGCTAGCGATAGCTCCTACAATGAGCAGTTCTTC. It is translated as CASSEFASDSSYNEQFF.

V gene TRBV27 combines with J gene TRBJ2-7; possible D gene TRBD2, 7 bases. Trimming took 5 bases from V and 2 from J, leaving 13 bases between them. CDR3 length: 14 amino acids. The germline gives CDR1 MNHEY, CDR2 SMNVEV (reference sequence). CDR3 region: CASSPAGGPYEQYF. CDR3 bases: TGTGCCAGCAGTCCAGCCGGGGGGCCCTACGAGCAGTACTTC.

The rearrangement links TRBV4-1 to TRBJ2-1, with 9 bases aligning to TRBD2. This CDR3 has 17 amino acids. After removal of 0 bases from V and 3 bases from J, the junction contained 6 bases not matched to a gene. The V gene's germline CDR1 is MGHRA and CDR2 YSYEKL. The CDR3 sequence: CASSQDLSSGVYNEQFF. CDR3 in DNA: TGCGCCAGCAGCCAAGATCTTTCTAGCGGGGTCTACAATGAGCAGTTCTTC.